The next 26 T cell receptor beta chains were all read from a single sample in a study of blood T cell repertoires in COVID-19. The data were produced by immunoSEQ multiplex PCR, yet TCRdb's version contains in-frame clones alone and is incomplete. The sample gives over 400,000 clones, roughly nine tenths of which show up once; roughly 7.4% is in the top ten. The sample comprised peripheral blood. These receptors all stem from a woman aged 50 to 65 with COVID-19, enrolled during active disease.

V gene TRBV24-1 combines with J gene TRBJ2-1, with 7 bases fitting TRBD1. Germline assignment: CDR1 KGHDR and CDR2 SFDVKD. This CDR3 region has 13 residues. With 4 bases clipped from V and 9 bases from J, the junction kept 5 bases outside the gene matches. For the CDR3, the DNA is TGTGCCACCAGTGACCCGACAGGGACTGAGCAGTTCTTC. As protein: CATSDPTGTEQFF.

This clone was observed a single time. The CDR3, as DNA: TGTGCCAGCAGTATAAGACAGGGCGGCAATCAGCCCCAGCATTTT. Translation: CASSIRQGGNQPQHF. The chain recombines TRBV27 with TRBJ1-5; 7 bases align to TRBD1. CDR1 MNHEY and CDR2 SMNVEV come from the germline V gene (reference sequence). This CDR3 is built from 15 residues. V lost 5 bases to trimming and J lost 2 bases; unmatched junction nucleotides: 6.

This rearrangement joins TRBV7-7 to TRBJ2-5, with 7 bases that match TRBD2. The V and J ends lost 1 base and 4 bases, in that order; junction bases with no gene match: 0. The CDR3 extends over 13 amino acids. In germline, CDR1 is SSHAT, CDR2 FNYEAQ (reference sequence). CDR3 nucleotides: TGTGCCAGCAGCTTAGGACTAGCAGAGACCCAGTACTTC. Its translation: CASSLGLAETQYF.

This chain links TRBV6-5 with TRBJ1-1, with TRBD1 as a possible D gene (6 bases). Germline V CDR1 and CDR2: MNHEY, SVGAGI. This CDR3 spans 15 amino acids. The germline V and J ends were trimmed by 0 bases and 5 bases, with 13 bases remaining between them. The chain's CDR3 is CASSYSGGLGTEAFF. The CDR3, as DNA: TGTGCCAGCAGTTACTCGGGGGGGCTAGGAACTGAAGCTTTCTTT.

The CDR3 DNA reads as TGTGCCAGCAGCCCAAGCGGGACAGGGGGACATGGCTACACCTTC. Protein sequence: CASSPSGTGGHGYTF. The J gene is TRBJ1-2, the V gene TRBV9; TRBD1 agrees at 11 bases. Germline V gene data show CDR1 as SGDLS and CDR2 as YYNGEE. The trim removed 4 bases at V and 6 bases at J, leaving 8 bases unmatched. The CDR3 totals 15 residues.

This clone has more than one count but fewer than ten. This chain uses TRBV6-1 with TRBJ2-1; 9 positions agree with TRBD2. This CDR3 spans 17 amino acids. V dropped 7 bases and J dropped 2; count of bases not matched to a gene: 12. Germline values: CDR1 MNHNS, CDR2 SASEGT. CDR3 DNA: TGTGCCAGCACTGTAGCCCCGAGCGGGGGGACCTACAATGAGCAGTTCTTC. Translating gives CASTVAPSGGTYNEQFF.

This chain links TRBV5-1 with TRBJ2-7; D may be TRBD1 (6 bases). Trimming took off 0 bases at V and 3 bases at J, with 13 bases between the two ends. CDR1 is SGHRS and CDR2 is YFSETQ in the germline V gene. This CDR3 contains 15 residues. CDR3 amino acids: CASSLAPDRIYEQYF. CDR3 DNA: TGCGCCAGCAGCTTGGCCCCGGACAGAATCTACGAGCAGTACTTC.

The chain recombines TRBV30 with TRBJ2-3, with 7 positions matching TRBD1. The junction had 7 bases not matched to a gene; V was cut back by 1 base and J by 6 bases. Germline V CDR1 and CDR2: GTSNPN, SVGIG (reference sequence). The CDR3 covers 14 residues. The CDR3 DNA reads TGTGCCTGGAGTGAGGGGACAGATGCCGATACGCAGTATTTT. This codes for CAWSEGTDADTQYF.

This clone appeared a single time. The chain employs TRBV6-5 and TRBJ1-4; D is uncertain. CDR1 is MNHEY, CDR2 SVGAGI, per germline. CDR3 length: 14 residues. V was shortened by 6 bases and J by 0 bases, with 8 bases between the two germline ends. CDR3 coding DNA: TGTGCCAGCAGCGAGAGTGCAACTAATGAAAAACTGTTTTTT. Protein product: CASSESATNEKLFF.

This chain joins TRBV10-1 and TRBJ1-2; D remains unclear. V lost 6 bases and J 0 bases, leaving 8 bases between the germline ends. CDR1 is WNHNN, CDR2 SYGVQD, per germline (reference sequence). CDR3 size: 13 residues. CDR3 nucleotide sequence: TGCGCCAGCAGCCGCGGGCCTAACTATGGCTACACCTTC. Protein: CASSRGPNYGYTF.

This chain links TRBV2 with TRBJ1-5, with 8 bases fitting TRBD1. V was clipped by 5 bases and J by 7 bases; unmatched bases: 7. This CDR3 region has 14 residues. CDR1 and CDR2 from the germline V gene are SNHLY and FYNNEI. The CDR3 region is CASSNRGWEQPQHF. The CDR3 nucleotides are TGTGCCAGCAGTAACAGGGGGTGGGAACAGCCCCAGCATTTT.

This chain joins TRBV6-5 and TRBJ1-5, with D possibly being TRBD1 (6 bases). V was trimmed by 7 bases and J by 7 bases, leaving 17 bases between them. This CDR3 has 14 residues. Germline lookup yields CDR1 MNHEY and CDR2 SVGAGI. The CDR3 here is CASKSIQGRQPQHF. The CDR3 nucleotides are TGTGCCAGCAAATCCATACAGGGACGACAGCCCCAGCATTTT.

This chain connects TRBV18 to TRBJ1-5; no clear D. From germline, CDR1 is KGHSH and CDR2 LQKENI. V dropped 2 bases and J dropped 4 bases, with 9 bases sitting between them. The CDR3 sequence is 14 residues long. The CDR3 loop reads CASSPNSVNQPQHF. The CDR3 DNA follows: TGTGCCAGCTCACCAAACAGTGTTAATCAGCCCCAGCATTTT.

The chain is built from TRBV5-1 and TRBJ2-4; D may be TRBD1 (6 bases). Germline CDR1 and CDR2: SGHRS and YFSETQ. Trimming pared 0 bases from V and 9 bases from J, leaving 10 bases between. This CDR3 is built from 13 residues. The CDR3 loop reads CASSLAGESIQYF. The CDR3 DNA follows: TGCGCCAGCAGCTTGGCAGGGGAAAGCATTCAGTACTTC.

The chain has TRBV5-1 and TRBJ1-5; D is unclear. CDR3 length equals 15 residues. V was clipped by 2 bases and J by 2 bases, with 11 bases between them. Per germline, CDR1 SGHRS and CDR2 YFSETQ. CDR3 region: CASSFGSGGNQPQHF. The CDR3 coding sequence is TGCGCCAGCAGCTTCGGATCAGGTGGCAATCAGCCCCAGCATTTT. The full variable domain, with the rest looked up from reference TRBV5-1 and TRBJ1-5, is KAGVTQTPRYLIKTRGQQVTLSCSPISGHRSVSWYQQTPGQGLQFLFEYFSETQRNKGNFPGRFSGRQFSNSRSEMNVSTLELGDSALYLCASSFGSGGNQPQHFGDGTRLSIL.

The chain has TRBV6-2 or TRBV6-3 and TRBJ2-3, with D perhaps matching TRBD2 (5 bases). Germline V lookup: CDR1 MNHEY, CDR2 SVGEGT. Trimming removed 4 bases at V and 0 bases at J, with 8 bases between. This CDR3 comprises 14 residues. In DNA, the CDR3 is TGTGCCAGCAGTTTACTAGTTAGCACAGATACGCAGTATTTT. It specifies CASSLLVSTDTQYF.

This CDR3 reads CASSNEQGATGNTIYF. DNA for the CDR3: TGTGCCAGCTCCAATGAACAGGGGGCGACTGGAAACACCATATATTTT. The chain has TRBV18 and TRBJ1-3, with 9 positions matching TRBD1. CDR3 length: 16 residues. Per germline, CDR1 KGHSH and CDR2 LQKENI. Trimming removed 6 bases from V and 2 bases from J; junction bases left unmatched: 8.

The V and J genes are TRBV2 and TRBJ1-2; 9 bases are a match to TRBD1. The V and J ends lost 7 bases and 5 bases, in that order; junction bases with no gene match: 8. Germline-derived CDR1 and CDR2 are SNHLY and FYNNEI. This CDR3 has 14 amino acids. The CDR3: CASTGTGQRYGYTF. CDR3 in DNA: TGTGCCAGCACCGGGACAGGGCAACGATATGGCTACACCTTC.

J is TRBJ1-6 and V is TRBV2, with unresolved D. The germline V and J ends were trimmed by 2 bases and 7 bases, with 12 bases remaining between them. The CDR3 length is 15 residues. CDR1 is SNHLY, CDR2 FYNNEI, per germline. The CDR3 DNA reads as TGTGCCAGCAGTGAATTGGGCTTTCGGAATTCACCCCTCCACTTT. It encodes CASSELGFRNSPLHF.

V is TRBV24-1 and J is TRBJ2-7; D unclear. The CDR3 spans 12 residues. V lost 4 bases to trimming and J lost 6 bases, with 9 bases between them. The V gene's germline CDR1 is KGHDR and CDR2 SFDVKD. For the CDR3, the DNA is TGTGCCACCAGTGACATCGGTTCCGAGCAGTACTTC. It yields the protein CATSDIGSEQYF.

This chain joins TRBV3-1 (or the pseudogene TRBV3-2) and TRBJ2-7; possible D gene TRBD2, 6 bases. The germline CDR1 and CDR2 sequences are LGHDT and YNNKEL (reference sequence). CDR3 length equals 16 residues. V was trimmed by 5 bases and J by 4 bases, leaving 21 bases between them. The CDR3 is CASSATGRRGSYEQYF. CDR3 nucleotide sequence: TGTGCCAGCAGCGCAACTGGACGGAGGGGTAGTTACGAGCAGTACTTC.

This chain joins TRBV6-5 and TRBJ1-1; the D is unclear. CDR3 length: 11 residues. From germline, CDR1 is MNHEY and CDR2 SVGAGI. Trimming took 11 bases from V and 5 from J, leaving 12 bases between them. The CDR3 sequence: CAVGRGTEAFF. CDR3 DNA: TGTGCCGTTGGGAGAGGAACTGAAGCTTTCTTT.

V and J are TRBV6-1 and TRBJ2-3, with D unclear. V lost 0 bases and J lost 0, with 10 bases in between. Germline-derived CDR1 and CDR2 are MNHNS and SASEGT. The CDR3 loop spans 16 amino acids. The CDR3 protein is CASSEAYVPSTDTQYF. The CDR3 bases are TGTGCCAGCAGTGAAGCCTACGTACCTAGCACAGATACGCAGTATTTT.

The chain recombines TRBV19 with TRBJ1-3; no clear D gene. CDR1 and CDR2 (germline): LNHDA, SQIVND (reference sequence). The germline V and J ends were trimmed by 0 bases and 0 bases, with 6 bases remaining between them. This CDR3 has 15 amino acids. Here the CDR3 reads CASSIEGGSGNTIYF. CDR3 in DNA: TGTGCCAGTAGTATAGAAGGCGGCTCTGGAAACACCATATATTTT.

CDR3 nucleotide sequence: TGTGCCAGTATGGGACGGGGGTCAGATACGCAGTATTTT. This encodes CASMGRGSDTQYF. The chain links TRBV19 to TRBJ2-3, with a possible D match to TRBD2 (6 bases). V was clipped by 7 bases and J by 4 bases, with 12 bases between them. In germline, CDR1 is LNHDA, CDR2 SQIVND (reference sequence). This CDR3 has 13 amino acids.

This clone was detected a few times. The rearrangement uses TRBV13 and TRBJ1-5; TRBD1 matches at 8 bases. Germline values: CDR1 PRHDT, CDR2 FYEKMQ (reference sequence). The CDR3 sequence is 13 residues long. V shed 4 bases, J shed 7 bases, and the junction held 3 bases outside the gene matches. CDR3 sequence reads: CASSSDRDQPQHF. The DNA of the CDR3 is TGTGCCAGCAGCTCGGACAGGGACCAGCCCCAGCATTTT.